These 23 T cell receptor beta chains were sequenced from one sample in a study of cytomegalovirus exposure and HLA in healthy donors. This table comes from immunoSEQ multiplex PCR, and its TCRdb copy is limited to in-frame clones, with some not included. The data hold under 200,000 clones, with approximately 96% observed a single time. The sample was PBMCs. The source is a woman aged 18-29 years in good health and CMV-seronegative.

The CDR3 loop reads CASSMGQGADTQYF. In DNA form, the CDR3 reads TGTGCCAGTAGTATGGGACAGGGGGCAGATACGCAGTATTTT. V and J are TRBV19 and TRBJ2-3; 11 bases match TRBD1. V lost 3 bases, J lost 4 bases, and 0 bases stayed unmatched. Germline values: CDR1 LNHDA, CDR2 SQIVND (reference sequence). The CDR3 is made up of 14 amino acids.

The chain's CDR3 is CASSLGQINEKLFF. As DNA, the CDR3 is TGCGCCAGCAGCCTCGGACAGATTAATGAAAAACTGTTTTTT. The rearrangement uses TRBV5-1 and TRBJ1-4, with D maybe TRBD1 (6 bases). CDR3 size: 14 residues. From germline, CDR1 is SGHRS and CDR2 YFSETQ. Trimming took 4 bases from V and 4 from J, leaving 11 bases between them.

The gene calls are TRBV2 and TRBJ2-1, with D possibly TRBD1 on 5 matching bases. The CDR3 is 13 amino acids. Per germline, CDR1 SNHLY and CDR2 FYNNEI. With 9 bases removed from V and 0 bases from J, the gap between germline ends came to 9 bases. The CDR3 loop reads CARRQSSYNEQFF. CDR3 in DNA: TGTGCCAGAAGACAGAGCTCCTACAATGAGCAGTTCTTC.

In this sample, this clone turned up once. The gene calls are TRBV14 and TRBJ1-2, with a possible D match to TRBD1 (6 bases). The V gene's germline CDR1 is SGHDN and CDR2 FVKESK. Trimming took 0 bases from V and 2 from J, leaving 13 bases between them. The CDR3 has 16 amino acids. In nucleotides, the CDR3 is TGTGCCAGCAGCCAAGATTTGAGACAGGCCAACTATGGCTACACCTTC. Amino acids: CASSQDLRQANYGYTF.

The chain has TRBV27 and TRBJ1-5; a weak D match, TRBD1 (5 bases). Trimming took 5 bases from V and 0 from J, leaving 23 bases between them. CDR1 and CDR2 from the germline V gene are MNHEY and SMNVEV (reference sequence). The CDR3 length is 19 residues. CDR3 sequence reads: CASSGRLTGTDHSNQPQHF. DNA of the CDR3: TGTGCCAGCAGTGGACGATTGACCGGGACTGATCATAGCAATCAGCCCCAGCATTTT.

The rearrangement joins TRBV13 to TRBJ1-3, with 11 bases aligning to TRBD1. The trim removed 5 bases at V and 0 bases at J, leaving 6 bases unmatched. The CDR3 runs 17 residues. In germline, CDR1 is PRHDT, CDR2 FYEKMQ (reference sequence). Here the CDR3 DNA reads TGTGCCAGCAGCCCGGGTGGACAGGGGGCCTCTGGAAACACCATATATTTT. It yields the protein CASSPGGQGASGNTIYF.

J is TRBJ1-2 and V is TRBV10-3; 10 nucleotides align to TRBD1. After removal of 6 bases from V and 4 bases from J, the junction contained 8 bases not matched to a gene. Germline V gene lookup returns CDR1 ENHRY and CDR2 SYGVKD. This CDR3 comprises 15 residues. Here the CDR3 reads CAIRGTGDPRYGYTF. CDR3 DNA sequence: TGTGCCATCAGGGGGACAGGGGACCCGCGCTATGGCTACACCTTC.

The CDR3 DNA is TGTGCCAGCAGCTTTAATGACAGCCCTAATGAAAAACTGTTTTTT. This translates into CASSFNDSPNEKLFF. The chain uses TRBV7-6 and TRBJ1-4; D perhaps matches TRBD1 (5 bases). This CDR3 spans 15 amino acids. The germline V gene has CDR1 SGHVS and CDR2 FNYEAQ. Trimming shortened V by 3 bases and J by 3 bases, and 11 bases separated the two germline ends.

This rearrangement joins TRBV29-1 to TRBJ2-3, with a tentative D call TRBD2 (7 bases). Looked up from germline, CDR1 is SQVTM and CDR2 is ANQGSEA. V gave up 2 bases and J gave up 1 base, with 13 bases separating them. The CDR3 is made up of 15 amino acids. The CDR3 here is CSVELGGAGTDTQYF. CDR3 coding DNA: TGCAGCGTTGAATTGGGGGGGGCGGGCACAGATACGCAGTATTTT.

V gene TRBV11-2 combines with J gene TRBJ1-1; D is uncertain. The germline V and J ends were trimmed by 4 bases and 5 bases, with 14 bases remaining between them. The CDR3 has 14 amino acids. Germline CDR1 reads SGHAT; CDR2 reads FQNNGV. CDR3 coding DNA: TGTGCCAGCAGCTCCCAATCGGGAGGGACTGAAGCTTTCTTT. This encodes CASSSQSGGTEAFF.

This clone is a singleton in its sample. This rearrangement joins TRBV9 to TRBJ2-5; TRBD1 agrees at 11 bases. V shed 4 bases, J shed 5 bases, and the junction held 7 bases outside the gene matches. The length of the CDR3 is 15 residues. Per germline, CDR1 SGDLS and CDR2 YYNGEE. In nucleotides, the CDR3 is TGTGCCAGCAGCACCCGGACAGGGGGCGGCGAGACCCAGTACTTC. The encoded protein is CASSTRTGGGETQYF.

V gene TRBV5-1 combines with J gene TRBJ1-6; D gene uncertain. Trimming stripped 0 bases from V and 0 bases from J, with 10 bases between. The germline V gene encodes CDR1 SGHRS and CDR2 YFSETQ. The CDR3 consists of 17 residues. The CDR3 loop is CASSLGRPYSYNSPLHF. The CDR3 DNA reads as TGCGCCAGCAGCTTGGGCAGGCCATACTCCTATAATTCACCCCTCCACTTT.

The chain links TRBV19 to TRBJ1-3, with a possible D match to TRBD1 (5 bases). The V and J ends lost 10 bases and 0 bases respectively, with 13 bases between them. The germline V gene encodes CDR1 LNHDA and CDR2 SQIVND (reference sequence). The CDR3 is made up of 14 amino acids. The CDR3 DNA sequence: TGTGCCATGACGGGGGGACCCTCTGGAAACACCATATATTTT. Translated, it gives CAMTGGPSGNTIYF. The whole variable domain, filled in from reference TRBV19 and TRBJ1-3, reads DGGITQSPKYLFRKEGQNVTLSCEQNLNHDAMYWYRQDPGQGLRLIYYSQIVNDFQKGDIAEGYSVSREKKESFPLTVTSAQKNPTAFYLCAMTGGPSGNTIYFGEGSWLTVV.

The J gene is TRBJ1-5, the V gene TRBV10-3, with TRBD1 matching 8 bases. The J segment lost 4 bases and the V segment lost 10 bases, leaving 12 bases of the junction unmatched. Germline lookup yields CDR1 ENHRY and CDR2 SYGVKD. This CDR3 is 15 amino acids long. CDR3 loop: CASTDREDGNQPQHF. The CDR3 DNA reads TGTGCCAGCACGGACAGGGAAGATGGGAATCAGCCCCAGCATTTT.

The table lists this clone with a count of one. The V gene is TRBV19, the J gene TRBJ1-1, with 7 nucleotides matching TRBD1. The V and J ends lost 5 bases and 2 bases, in that order; junction bases with no gene match: 5. Germline V gene data show CDR1 as LNHDA and CDR2 as SQIVND (reference sequence). The CDR3 covers 14 residues. The CDR3 spells CASSEDRFNTEAFF. The DNA for the CDR3 is TGTGCCAGTAGTGAGGACAGGTTCAACACTGAAGCTTTCTTT.

The rearrangement links TRBV6-5 to TRBJ1-2; D remains unclear. The CDR3 runs 14 residues. Trimming took off 0 bases at V and 1 base at J, with 6 bases between the two ends. The germline CDR1 and CDR2 sequences are MNHEY and SVGAGI. The CDR3 is CASSYSRLNYGYTF. The CDR3 DNA reads as TGTGCCAGCAGTTACTCGAGACTTAACTATGGCTACACCTTC.

V is TRBV6-5 and J is TRBJ2-7; TRBD1 aligns across 7 bases. The CDR3 is 15 residues long. The germline V gene has CDR1 MNHEY and CDR2 SVGAGI. The trim removed 6 bases at V and 6 bases at J, leaving 14 bases unmatched. Here the CDR3 DNA reads TGTGCCAGCAGACCGGGACAGTTCCCTGGGAGCGAGCAGTACTTC. Translation: CASRPGQFPGSEQYF.

This chain uses TRBV15 with TRBJ2-3, with 8 bases fitting TRBD1. The V segment lost 4 bases and the J segment 15 bases; nucleotides outside the gene matches: 15. Per the germline V gene, CDR1 is LNHNV and CDR2 is YYDKDF (reference sequence). This CDR3 region has 14 residues. CDR3 sequence reads: CATSKPRGQAKVYF. The CDR3 bases are TGTGCCACCAGCAAACCACGGGGACAGGCGAAGGTATATTTT.

V usage is TRBV2 and J usage is TRBJ2-7, with a possible D match to TRBD1 (6 bases). This CDR3 has 12 residues. Per germline, CDR1 SNHLY and CDR2 FYNNEI. V gave up 8 bases and J gave up 6 bases, with 14 bases separating them. The CDR3 nucleotides are TGTGCCAGCGGAACCAGGGGTCGCGAGCAGTACTTC. Translated, it gives CASGTRGREQYF.

This rearrangement joins TRBV4-2 to TRBJ1-3; D is perhaps TRBD1 (6 bases). From germline, CDR1 is LGHNA and CDR2 YNFKEQ. The CDR3 is 14 amino acids. V lost 0 bases and J 7 bases, leaving 10 bases between the germline ends. The chain's CDR3 is CASSQETQGNTIYF. In DNA form, the CDR3 reads TGTGCCAGCAGCCAAGAAACTCAGGGGAACACCATATATTTT.

The chain combines TRBV19 with TRBJ1-1; 8 bases line up with TRBD1. The CDR3 spans 15 residues. Germline CDR1 reads LNHDA; CDR2 reads SQIVND (reference sequence). V was clipped by 3 bases and J by 5 bases; unmatched bases: 8. The DNA of the CDR3 is TGTGCCAGTAGTATCTCACAGGGGGTGAGGACTGAAGCTTTCTTT. It encodes CASSISQGVRTEAFF.

The chain recombines TRBV27 with TRBJ2-5; D possibly corresponds to TRBD2 (5 bases). Between the trimmed V and J ends, which lost 10 bases and 2 bases, there was a span of 14 bases. The CDR3 covers 13 residues. Germline loops: CDR1 MNHEY, CDR2 SMNVEV (reference sequence). In nucleotides, the CDR3 is TGTGCCACCCAACGGACTTCGCAAGAGACCCAGTACTTC. Translation gives CATQRTSQETQYF.

This clone was seen a handful of times. This chain connects TRBV5-1 to TRBJ1-5; 8 nucleotides align to TRBD1. The CDR3 loop spans 13 amino acids. V was pared by 4 bases and J by 6 bases, with 3 bases of the junction left unmatched. Germline-derived CDR1 and CDR2 are SGHRS and YFSETQ. Here the CDR3 reads CASSPTGVQPQHF. The CDR3 DNA sequence: TGCGCCAGCAGCCCGACAGGGGTTCAGCCCCAGCATTTT.